This TCR beta chain was identified during a study of blood T cell repertoires in COVID-19 (dated by TCRdb to about 2020). The study in broad terms: Collaborator samples came from the United States, Italy and Spain and covered acute and convalescent phases of COVID-19. Nearly every sample came with metadata listing a de-identified subject ID, COVID-19 status, age in years and sex. Samples were obtained from the ongoing ImmuneRACE study (first 160 participants) and from some 1,300 subjects provided by 6 global collaborators. The repertoires were released in a freely available public database meant as a resource for research on the immune response to SARS-CoV-2. Where HLA class I and class II types were available, the types were taken from metadata supplied by the sample provider, not from assay-based typing. The material from the prospective study consisted of cDNA or gDNA derived from T cells, B-cell-depleted T cells, or PBMCs. Deeply sampled blood TCRbeta repertoires from subjects exposed to, actively infected with, or recovered from COVID-19 were included in the dataset. The paper's findings and limits, for the study overall: Clinical and demographic metadata were provided uncurated, with the amount varying by source and participant.

The germline V and J ends show losses of 6 bases and 6 bases respectively, and no gene match explains 7 bases of the junction. The germline V gene provides CDR1 SGDLS and CDR2 YYNGEE. The CDR3 runs 15 residues from the cysteine to the phenylalanine. Kept here is only the CDR3 DNA, which spans 45 bases and is read in frame from base 1. The collaborating institutions used their own protocols to collect whole blood in K2EDTA tubes. For TCRbeta analysis, collaborators shipped samples in one of three forms: frozen whole blood, isolated PBMCs, or DNA extracted from either of those sample types. TCRbeta CDR3 regions were amplified from genomic DNA by means of the immunoSEQ Assay, a bias-controlled multiplex PCR. Per the original workflow: Within the assay, amplification of reference gene primers was used to estimate how many nucleated cells each sample contained. To quantify the absolute abundance of each unique TCRbeta CDR3 rearrangement, sequence reads were collapsed and filtered. Productive Simpson clonality was computed per sample as the square root of Simpson's diversity index over productive rearrangements. The immuneACCESS repertoire file appears here via TCRdb, limited to in-frame rearrangements. These files lack a portion of the clones; in checked studies, under half of the deficit traces to unresolved V genes, and the cause of the others is not known. V, J and clone size derive from that table, while D and trimming were established from the DNA sequence. This sample holds about 240,000 clones; more than 85% were observed only once. The top ten constitute more than 6.5% of the sample.

As regards this clone: The specificity of this receptor is unknown. Base qualities were left out, and no much larger clone turns up one base away.

The sample taken for sequencing was peripheral blood. The V gene is TRBV9 and the J gene is TRBJ2-2, with 11 bases aligning to TRBD2. The receptor was isolated from a woman in her seventies with active or convalescent COVID-19. The encoded CDR3 is CASKGGTSGAGELFF. In nucleotides, the sequence is TGTGCCAGCAAAGGGGGGACTAGCGGCGCCGGGGAGCTGTTTTTT.